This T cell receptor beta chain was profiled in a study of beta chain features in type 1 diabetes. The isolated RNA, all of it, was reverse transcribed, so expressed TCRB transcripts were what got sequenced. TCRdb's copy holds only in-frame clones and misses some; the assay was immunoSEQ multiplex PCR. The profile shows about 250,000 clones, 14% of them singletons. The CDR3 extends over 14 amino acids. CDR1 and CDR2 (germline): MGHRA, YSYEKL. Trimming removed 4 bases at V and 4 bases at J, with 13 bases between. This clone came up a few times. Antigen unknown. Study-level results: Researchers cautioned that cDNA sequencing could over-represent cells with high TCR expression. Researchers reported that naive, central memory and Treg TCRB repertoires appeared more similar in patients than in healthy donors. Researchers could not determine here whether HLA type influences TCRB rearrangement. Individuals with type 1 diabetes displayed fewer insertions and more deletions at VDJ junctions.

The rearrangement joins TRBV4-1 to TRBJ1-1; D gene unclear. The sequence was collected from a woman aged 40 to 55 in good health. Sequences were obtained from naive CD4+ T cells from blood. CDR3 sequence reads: CASSRGVLGTEAFF. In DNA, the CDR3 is TGCGCCAGCAGCCGCGGGGTTTTGGGCACTGAAGCTTTCTTT.